Here is one T cell receptor (beta chain) with its context. No antigen is known for it. The PCR contained 60 Vbeta and 13 Jbeta primers. Assay: immunoSEQ multiplex PCR; the TCRdb copy retains only in-frame clones and omits some. The data contain 200,000 or so clones, about 82% of them singletons. The CDR3 sequence is 16 residues long. Trimming at V came to 4 bases and at J to 5 bases, leaving 8 bases not matched to a gene. Germline V gene lookup returns CDR1 MGHDK and CDR2 SYGVNS. The entry originates in a study of cytomegalovirus exposure and HLA in healthy donors. Study observations and caveats: Most CMV-associated TCR beta chains were later found to appear HLA-restricted.

The TCR comes from a man aged 25 to 45 in good health and CMV-seronegative. V gene TRBV25-1 combines with J gene TRBJ1-2; the match to TRBD1 covers 12 bases. Sequencing used PBMCs. Here the CDR3 DNA reads TGTGCCAGCAGTGGGGGACAGGGGGCGTTCCTTTATGGCTACACCTTC. This sequence encodes CASSGGQGAFLYGYTF.